These T cell receptor beta chains were read from a single sample in a study of T cell therapy after organ transplantation. Profiling relied on immunoSEQ multiplex PCR, and the TCRdb table lists in-frame clones only, not all of them. The sample comprises under 4,500 clones, nearly 70% of which are singletons, and 38% rests with the top ten. The antigens these receptors bind are not known. Sequenced material: CD8+ T cells from blood, taken after autologous CMV-specific T cell therapy. These receptors came from a human patient who had received a solid organ transplant and had CMV disease. The graft donor may be the source of some T cells. Both conserved end residues are part of each CDR3. The D gene is left open where the match is weak. Not all rows give a size; the values are once, few, many and, for expanded clones, a class.

J: TRBJ2-5; D: -; V: TRBV5-5; size: large; CDR3: CASSSKDPTLQETQYF; DNA: TGTGCCAGCAGCTCGAAGGACCCAACCCTACAAGAGACCCAGTACTTC
J: TRBJ2-7; D: -; V: TRBV13; size: -; CDR3: CASSLGLKSSYEQYF; DNA: TGTGCCAGCAGCTTAGGACTCAAAAGCTCCTACGAGCAGTACTTC
J: TRBJ2-1; D: -; V: TRBV13; size: few; CDR3: CASSPPPPDEQFF; DNA: TGTGCCAGCAGTCCACCTCCGCCGGATGAGCAGTTCTTC
J: TRBJ2-3; D: TRBD1; V: TRBV27; size: once; CDR3: CASSPHGTVVTPDTQYF; DNA: TGTGCCAGCAGTCCGCATGGGACAGTTGTTACCCCAGATACGCAGTATTTT
J: TRBJ2-3; D: TRBD2; V: TRBV7-9; size: -; CDR3: CASTPVAGVIDTQYF; DNA: TGTGCCAGCACCCCAGTGGCGGGAGTTATTGATACGCAGTATTTT
J: TRBJ2-3; D: -; V: TRBV19; size: -; CDR3: CASSILGTDTQYF; DNA: TGTGCCAGTAGTATCCTGGGTACAGATACGCAGTATTTT
J: TRBJ2-7; D: -; V: TRBV19; size: -; CDR3: CASSISQKHGYEQYF; DNA: TGTGCCAGTAGTATATCGCAGAAGCATGGCTACGAGCAGTACTTC
J: TRBJ2-3; D: -; V: TRBV13; size: few; CDR3: CASSDLEGSTDTQYF; DNA: TGTGCCAGCAGCGACCTCGAGGGGAGCACAGATACGCAGTATTTT
J: TRBJ2-5; D: -; V: TRBV4-3; size: -; CDR3: CASSQDIGVETQYF; DNA: TGCGCCAGCAGCCAAGATATAGGAGTAGAGACCCAGTACTTC
J: TRBJ2-2; D: TRBD1; V: TRBV5-6; size: -; CDR3: CASSPGGGGELFF; DNA: TGTGCCAGCAGTCCAGGGGGCGGCGGGGAGCTGTTTTTT
J: TRBJ2-2; D: TRBD1; V: TRBV7-9; size: -; CDR3: CASSTVTGVESGELFF; DNA: TGTGCCAGCAGCACAGTGACAGGGGTAGAGTCCGGGGAGCTGTTTTTT
J: TRBJ2-3; D: -; V: TRBV5-1; size: -; CDR3: CASSQGQSTDTQYF; DNA: TGCGCCAGCAGCCAAGGACAGAGCACAGATACGCAGTATTTT
J: TRBJ2-5; D: -; V: TRBV5-1; size: -; CDR3: CASSLGVTTPETQYF; DNA: TGCGCCAGCAGCTTGGGAGTAACTACCCCAGAGACCCAGTACTTC
J: TRBJ2-2; D: TRBD2; V: TRBV29-1; size: -; CDR3: CSAQTSGRGNTGELFF; DNA: TGCAGCGCCCAGACTAGCGGGAGGGGTAACACCGGGGAGCTGTTTTTT
J: TRBJ2-4; D: TRBD1; V: TRBV29-1; size: -; CDR3: CSVTTGVRAVGKNIQYF; DNA: TGCAGCGTAACGACAGGGGTGAGGGCGGTAGGCAAAAACATTCAGTACTTC
J: TRBJ2-3; D: -; V: TRBV4-1; size: medium-sized; CDR3: CASSQDYPDAFSDTQYF; DNA: TGCGCCAGCAGCCAAGATTACCCGGACGCATTTTCAGATACGCAGTATTTT
J: TRBJ2-1; D: -; V: TRBV6-1; size: medium-sized; CDR3: CASSEASVSLPYNEQFF; DNA: TGTGCCAGCAGTGAAGCAAGCGTGTCCCTCCCCTACAATGAGCAGTTCTTC
J: TRBJ1-5; D: -; V: TRBV7-6; size: few; CDR3: CASSLTVGNQPQHF; DNA: TGTGCCAGCAGCTTAACGGTGGGCAATCAGCCCCAGCATTTT
J: TRBJ2-1; D: -; V: TRBV5-4; size: -; CDR3: CASTPRSSSYNEQFF; DNA: TGTGCCAGCACCCCAAGGAGCAGCTCCTACAATGAGCAGTTCTTC
J: TRBJ2-1; D: -; V: TRBV7-9; size: -; CDR3: CASSLVVAGNEQFF; DNA: TGTGCCAGCAGCTTAGTTGTTGCAGGCAATGAGCAGTTCTTC
J: TRBJ2-5; D: TRBD2; V: TRBV27; size: few; CDR3: CASSWGLAGSETQYF; DNA: TGTGCCAGCAGTTGGGGACTAGCGGGATCGGAGACCCAGTACTTC
J: TRBJ1-1; D: -; V: TRBV11-2; size: -; CDR3: CASSLSEVGNTEAFF; DNA: TGTGCCAGCAGCTTAAGTGAGGTTGGGAACACTGAAGCTTTCTTT